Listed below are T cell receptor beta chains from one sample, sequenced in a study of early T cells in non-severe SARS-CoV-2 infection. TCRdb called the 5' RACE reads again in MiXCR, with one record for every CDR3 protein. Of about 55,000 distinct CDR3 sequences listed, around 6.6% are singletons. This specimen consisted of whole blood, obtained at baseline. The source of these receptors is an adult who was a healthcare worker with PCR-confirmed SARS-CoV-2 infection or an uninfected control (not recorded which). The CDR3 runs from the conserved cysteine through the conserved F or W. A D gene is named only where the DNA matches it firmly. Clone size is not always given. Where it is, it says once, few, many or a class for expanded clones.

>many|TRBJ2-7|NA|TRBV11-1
TGTGCCAGCAGCCCCACCCTTGAAGACGAGCAGTACTTC
CASSPTLEDEQYF
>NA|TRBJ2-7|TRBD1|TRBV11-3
TGTGCCAGCAGCTTTTCGGGACAGGGTAACGAGCAGTACTTC
CASSFSGQGNEQYF
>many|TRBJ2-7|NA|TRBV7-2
TGTGCCAGCAGCTTAGCGGGGGGTTGGATTTACGAGCAGTACTTC
CASSLAGGWIYEQYF
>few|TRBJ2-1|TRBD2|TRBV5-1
TGCGCCAGCAGCTCCAACAGCGGGGGGGCCTACAATGAGCAGTTCTTC
CASSSNSGGAYNEQFF
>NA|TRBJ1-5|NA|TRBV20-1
TGCAGTGCTAGAGAGACACCCAATCAGCCCCAGCATTTT
CSARETPNQPQHF
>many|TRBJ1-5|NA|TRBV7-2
TGTGCCAGCAGCTTATATACAGGCCTCAATCAGCCCCAGCATTTT
CASSLYTGLNQPQHF
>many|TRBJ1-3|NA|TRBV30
TGTGCCTGGAGACTGCGGTCAGCCGGAAACACCATATATTTT
CAWRLRSAGNTIYF
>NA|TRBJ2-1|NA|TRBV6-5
TGTGCCAGCAGTCCCCCATTCGGGGGGCCAAGGTACAATGAGCAGTTCTTC
CASSPPFGGPRYNEQFF
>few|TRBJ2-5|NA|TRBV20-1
TGCAGTGTCCGGAGGGAGACCCAGTACTTC
CSVRRETQYF
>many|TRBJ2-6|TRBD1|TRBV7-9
TGTGCCACCAGCAGGGGGAACTCTGGGGCCAACGTCCTGACTTTC
CATSRGNSGANVLTF
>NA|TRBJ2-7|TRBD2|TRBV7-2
TGTGCCAGCAGGAGCCAAGGGACTAGTCGTATGGAGCAGTACTTC
CASRSQGTSRMEQYF
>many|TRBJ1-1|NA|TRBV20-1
TGCAGTGCTCCCCCCCGGGACCGCGCGAGTAACACTGAAGCTTTCTTT
CSAPPRDRASNTEAFF
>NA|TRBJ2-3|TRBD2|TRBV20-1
TGCAGTGCTAGAGATCTCTTTGCGGGGGGGCCGAGCGCATTCCCGGATACGCAGTATTTT
CSARDLFAGGPSAFPDTQYF
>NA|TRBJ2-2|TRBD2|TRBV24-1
TGTGCCACCAGTGATCGACTAGCGGGGGGATCTGGGACCGGGGAGCTGTTTTTT
CATSDRLAGGSGTGELFF
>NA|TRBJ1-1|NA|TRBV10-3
TGTGCCATCAGTGACAGGGGGAACACTGAAGCTTTCTTT
CAISDRGNTEAFF
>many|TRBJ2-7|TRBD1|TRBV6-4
TGTGCCAGCAGTGACCTTCTTACCCCGGGACAGGGAAAGAGAGCCTACGAGCAGTACTTC
CASSDLLTPGQGKRAYEQYF
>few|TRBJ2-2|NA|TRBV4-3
TGCGCCAGCAGCCCAAGACCGGGACACACCAACACCGGGGAGCTGTTTTTT
CASSPRPGHTNTGELFF
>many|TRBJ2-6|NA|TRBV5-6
TGTGCCAGCAGCTTGCGACCCATCTCTGGGGCCAACGTCCTGACTTTC
CASSLRPISGANVLTF
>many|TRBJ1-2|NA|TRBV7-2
TGTGCCAGCAGCTTAGGGCCAAGCTATGGCTACACCTTC
CASSLGPSYGYTF
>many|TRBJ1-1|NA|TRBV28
TGTGCCAGCGGCACGTTGAACACTGAAGCTTTCTTT
CASGTLNTEAFF
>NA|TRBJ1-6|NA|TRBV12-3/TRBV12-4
TGTGCCAGCAGTTTAAGAAGGGGCTCCTATAATTCACCCCTCCACTTT
CASSLRRGSYNSPLHF
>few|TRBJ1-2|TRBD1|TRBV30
TGTGCCTGGAGTTGGGGACAGGGAGCTAACTATGGCTACACCTTC
CAWSWGQGANYGYTF
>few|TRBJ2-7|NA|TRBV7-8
TGTGCCAGCAGCTTAGTAAGGTTGGGGGAATCGGTTTACGAGCAGTACTTC
CASSLVRLGESVYEQYF
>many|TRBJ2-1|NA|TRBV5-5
TGTGCCAGCAGCTTGGAGCAGATATACAATGAGCAGTTCTTC
CASSLEQIYNEQFF
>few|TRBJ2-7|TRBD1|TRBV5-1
TGCGCCAGCAGCTTGGGGGGACAGATCTACGAGCAGTACTTC
CASSLGGQIYEQYF
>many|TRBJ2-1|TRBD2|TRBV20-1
TGCAGTGCGAGCAATAGCGGGGGTTACAATGAGCAGTTCTTC
CSASNSGGYNEQFF
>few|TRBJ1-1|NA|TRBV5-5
TGTGCCAGCAGCCACGGGCCGGGGGCCACTGAAGCTTTCTTT
CASSHGPGATEAFF
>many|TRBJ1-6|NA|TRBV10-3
TGTGCCACCTTACAGGCGGGGGGTTCACCCCTCCACTTT
CATLQAGGSPLHF
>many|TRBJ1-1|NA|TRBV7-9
TGTGCCAGCAGCCGAGACTCGGTGACTGAAGCTTTCTTT
CASSRDSVTEAFF
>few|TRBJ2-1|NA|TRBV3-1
TGTGCCAGCAGCCATTGGGTGATCCATAGTCAGGGCGCCAATGAGCAGTTCTTC
CASSHWVIHSQGANEQFF
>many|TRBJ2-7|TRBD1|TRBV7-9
TGTGCCAGCAGCCGACCTGGACAGGGGGCGTCCTACGAGCAGTACTTC
CASSRPGQGASYEQYF
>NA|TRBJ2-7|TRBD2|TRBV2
TGTGCCAGCGTGGGTAGCGGGGTTCTCTCCTACGAGCAGTACTTC
CASVGSGVLSYEQYF
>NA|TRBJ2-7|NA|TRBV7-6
TGTGCCAGCAGTTCTGGGCAATCCTACGAGCAGTACTTC
CASSSGQSYEQYF
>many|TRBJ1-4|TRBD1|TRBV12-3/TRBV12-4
TGTGCCAGCAGACTTGGACAGGGGTTGGCTAATGAAAAACTGTTTTTT
CASRLGQGLANEKLFF
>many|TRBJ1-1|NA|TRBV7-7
TGTGCCAGCAGCTCCGGGCCTAACACTGAAGCTTTCTTT
CASSSGPNTEAFF
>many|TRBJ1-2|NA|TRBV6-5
TGTGCCAGCAGTTACTTGGACGGACACTATGGCTACACCTTC
CASSYLDGHYGYTF
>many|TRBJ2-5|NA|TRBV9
TGTGCCAGCAGCGTAGGGATACCGCCACCCTTCTTCTTC
CASSVGIPPPFFF
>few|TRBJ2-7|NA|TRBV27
TGTGCCAGCAGTCCCCTGGCTCAGGCAGCCAACGAGCAGTACTTC
CASSPLAQAANEQYF
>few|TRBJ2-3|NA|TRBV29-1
TGCAGCGTCCAGACTATGAACCCTGGAGATACGCAGTATTTT
CSVQTMNPGDTQYF
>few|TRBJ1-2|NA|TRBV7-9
TGTGCCAGCAGCTTAACGGACTATAACTATGGCTACACCTTC
CASSLTDYNYGYTF
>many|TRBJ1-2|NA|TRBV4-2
TGTGCCAGCAGCCAGGACCCAGGGCTTGGCTACACCTTC
CASSQDPGLGYTF
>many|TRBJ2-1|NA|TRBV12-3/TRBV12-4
TGTGCCAGCAGTCCCTGGAGGGCTTCCCTTGGCCGGGAGCAGTTCTTC
CASSPWRASLGREQFF
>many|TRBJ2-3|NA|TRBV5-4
TGTGCCAGCAGATGGGGCAGCGCAGATACGCAGTATTTT
CASRWGSADTQYF
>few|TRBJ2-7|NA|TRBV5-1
TGCGCCAGCAGCTTGGCCGCAGGAACCTACGAGCAGTACTTC
CASSLAAGTYEQYF
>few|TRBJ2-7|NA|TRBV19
TGTGCCAGTAGTGGGGGGGCCTTGAGCTACGAGCAGTACTTC
CASSGGALSYEQYF
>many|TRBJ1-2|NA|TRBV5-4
TGTGCCAGCAGCGGGGACGGCGGATATGGCTACACCTTC
CASSGDGGYGYTF
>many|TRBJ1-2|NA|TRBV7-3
TGTGCCAGCAGCTCCATAGGGGCAGGCCCTACGGGCTACACCTTC
CASSSIGAGPTGYTF
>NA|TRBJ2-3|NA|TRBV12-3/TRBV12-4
TGTGCCAGCAGCCGCGCCTATCTAGGGGAATACGCAGATACGCAGTATTTT
CASSRAYLGEYADTQYF
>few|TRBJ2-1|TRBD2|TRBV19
TGTGCCAGTACTCCAAATGGGCGGGGGGACTACAATGAGCAGTTCTTC
CASTPNGRGDYNEQFF
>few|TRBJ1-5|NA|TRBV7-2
TGTGCCAGCAGCTTACCTCTGCTGGTCGCTGGACCTAATCAGCCCCAGCATTTT
CASSLPLLVAGPNQPQHF